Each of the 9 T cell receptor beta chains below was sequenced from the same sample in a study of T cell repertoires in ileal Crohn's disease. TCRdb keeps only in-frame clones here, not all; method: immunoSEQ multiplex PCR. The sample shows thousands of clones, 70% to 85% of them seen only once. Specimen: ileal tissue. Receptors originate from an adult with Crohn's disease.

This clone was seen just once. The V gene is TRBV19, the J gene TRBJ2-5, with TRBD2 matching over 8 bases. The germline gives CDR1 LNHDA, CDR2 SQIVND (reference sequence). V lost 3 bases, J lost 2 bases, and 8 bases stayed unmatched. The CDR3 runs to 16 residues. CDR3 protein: CASSIWTGTRQETQYF. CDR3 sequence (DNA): TGTGCCAGTAGTATCTGGACCGGGACTAGACAAGAGACCCAGTACTTC.

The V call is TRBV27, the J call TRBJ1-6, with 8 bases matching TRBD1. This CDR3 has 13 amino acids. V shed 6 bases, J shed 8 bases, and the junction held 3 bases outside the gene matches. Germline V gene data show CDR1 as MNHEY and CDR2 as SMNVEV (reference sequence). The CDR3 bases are TGTGCCAGCAGGCTGACAGGGGATTCACCCCTCCACTTT. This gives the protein CASRLTGDSPLHF.

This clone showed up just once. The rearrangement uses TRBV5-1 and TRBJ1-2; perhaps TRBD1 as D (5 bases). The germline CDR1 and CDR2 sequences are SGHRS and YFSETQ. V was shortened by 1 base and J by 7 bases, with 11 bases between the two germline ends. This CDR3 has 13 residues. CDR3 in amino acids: CASSLSGQGGYTF. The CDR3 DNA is TGCGCCAGCAGCTTGAGCGGGCAGGGTGGCTACACCTTC.

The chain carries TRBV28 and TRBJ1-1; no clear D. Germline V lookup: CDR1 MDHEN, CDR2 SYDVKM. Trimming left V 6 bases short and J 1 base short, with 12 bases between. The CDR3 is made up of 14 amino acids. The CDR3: CASRGGQKNTEAFF. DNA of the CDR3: TGTGCCAGCAGGGGTGGGCAGAAGAACACTGAAGCTTTCTTT.

The CDR3 DNA sequence: TGCAGCGCTGAGAGGGACAGGCGACACAATGAGCAGTTCTTC. Translating gives CSAERDRRHNEQFF. The chain couples TRBV29-1 to TRBJ2-1, with 8 bases lining up with TRBD1. The CDR3 spans 14 residues. Per germline, CDR1 SQVTM and CDR2 ANQGSEA. The ends lost 7 bases at V and 5 bases at J; junction bases unmatched: 10.

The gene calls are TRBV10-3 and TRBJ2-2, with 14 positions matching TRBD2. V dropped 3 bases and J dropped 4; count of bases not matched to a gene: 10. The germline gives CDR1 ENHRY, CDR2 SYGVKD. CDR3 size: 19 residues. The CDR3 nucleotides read TGTGCCATCAGTGATCCAAAGGGACTAGCGGGAGCTGGCACCGGGGAGCTGTTTTTT. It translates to CAISDPKGLAGAGTGELFF.

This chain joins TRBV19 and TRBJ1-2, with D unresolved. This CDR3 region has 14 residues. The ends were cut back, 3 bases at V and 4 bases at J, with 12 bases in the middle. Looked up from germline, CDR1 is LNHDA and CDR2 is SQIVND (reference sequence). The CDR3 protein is CASSIRPGTYGYTF. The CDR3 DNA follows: TGTGCCAGTAGTATCCGTCCAGGAACCTATGGCTACACCTTC.

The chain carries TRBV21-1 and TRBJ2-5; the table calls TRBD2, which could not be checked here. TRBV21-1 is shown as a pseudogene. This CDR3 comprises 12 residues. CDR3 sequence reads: CASRGSEETQYF. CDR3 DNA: TGTGCCAGCAGGGGTAGCGAAGAGACCCAGTACTTC.

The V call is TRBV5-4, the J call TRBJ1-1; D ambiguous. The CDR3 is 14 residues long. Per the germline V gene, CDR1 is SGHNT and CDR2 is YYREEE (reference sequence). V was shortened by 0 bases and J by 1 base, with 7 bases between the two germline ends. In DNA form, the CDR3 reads TGTGCCAGCAGCTTGGCCCTCTCGAACACTGAAGCTTTCTTT. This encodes CASSLALSNTEAFF.